Shown below are 4 T cell receptor beta chains from a single sample sequenced in a study of CXCR3-negative and CXCR3-positive naive CD8 T cells. UMI-tagged TRB cDNA libraries were built via 5' RACE. TCRdb re-called the 5' RACE reads and gives one entry per CDR3 protein, without DNA. The sample data list fewer than 55,000 distinct CDR3 sequences. Source material: naive CXCR3- CD8+ T cells from blood. Subset in this sample: CD45RO-CCR7+CD27+CD95- naive CD8+ T cells lacking CXCR3 (TNR3-). The source of these receptors is a human donor in good health. Some clones in this sample may be carry-over from other donors' samples.

The rearrangement uses TRBV5-1 and TRBJ2-1; with no DNA, the TCRdb D assignment of TRBD1 cannot be verified. The CDR3 spans 13 residues. Germline CDR1 reads SGHRS; CDR2 reads YFSETQ. The CDR3 here is CASRHDSYNEQFF.

The CDR3 protein is CASSFMSEGSDTQYF. The chain links TRBV5-6 to TRBJ2-3; with no DNA, the TCRdb D assignment of TRBD2 cannot be verified. The CDR3 extends over 15 amino acids. Germline V CDR1 and CDR2: SGHDT, YYEEEE.

The V and J genes are TRBV7-9 and TRBJ2-7. Germline V gives CDR1 SEHNR, CDR2 FQNEAQ (reference sequence). This CDR3 has 14 residues. CDR3 protein: CASSPYRNPYEQYF. Full variable domain (missing parts from reference TRBV7-9 and TRBJ2-7): DTGVSQNPRHKITKRGQNVTFRCDPISEHNRLYWYRQTLGQGPEFLTYFQNEAQLEKSRLLSDRFSAERPKGSFSTLEIQRTEQGDSAMYLCASSPYRNPYEQYFGPGTRLTVT.

This chain links TRBV5-5 with TRBJ2-7; there is no DNA to check the TCRdb D call of TRBD2. The CDR3 consists of 12 residues. CDR1 and CDR2 (germline): SGHKS, YYEKEE (reference sequence). This chain's CDR3 is CASSLDGSEQYF.